This T cell receptor (beta chain) is drawn from a study of blood T cell repertoires in COVID-19. Study-level information: The study drew acute and convalescent COVID-19 samples from the United States, Italy and Spain.

Authors' methods: How many nucleated cells were present was estimated from reference gene primer amplification. Data came from immunoSEQ multiplex PCR; TCRdb stores just in-frame clones and leaves some out. Clonal size and the V and J genes are those of that table, whereas D and trimming came from the DNA. The repertoire consists of 140,000 or so clones, with roughly 87% occurring once and the leading ten covering 0.75% to 0.95%. This CDR3 is 13 amino acids long. The germline gives CDR1 SGDLS, CDR2 YYNGEE. Losses at the gene ends were 4 bases for V and 7 bases for J; bases not matched to a gene: 6. The clonotype originates from a woman between 45 and 65 years old with acute or convalescent COVID-19. The chain uses TRBV9 and TRBJ2-7; 9 bases map to TRBD2. Sequenced input: peripheral blood. The CDR3 DNA sequence: TGTGCCAGCAGCATGGGACTAGCCGGAGAGCAGTACTTC. Translating gives CASSMGLAGEQYF.